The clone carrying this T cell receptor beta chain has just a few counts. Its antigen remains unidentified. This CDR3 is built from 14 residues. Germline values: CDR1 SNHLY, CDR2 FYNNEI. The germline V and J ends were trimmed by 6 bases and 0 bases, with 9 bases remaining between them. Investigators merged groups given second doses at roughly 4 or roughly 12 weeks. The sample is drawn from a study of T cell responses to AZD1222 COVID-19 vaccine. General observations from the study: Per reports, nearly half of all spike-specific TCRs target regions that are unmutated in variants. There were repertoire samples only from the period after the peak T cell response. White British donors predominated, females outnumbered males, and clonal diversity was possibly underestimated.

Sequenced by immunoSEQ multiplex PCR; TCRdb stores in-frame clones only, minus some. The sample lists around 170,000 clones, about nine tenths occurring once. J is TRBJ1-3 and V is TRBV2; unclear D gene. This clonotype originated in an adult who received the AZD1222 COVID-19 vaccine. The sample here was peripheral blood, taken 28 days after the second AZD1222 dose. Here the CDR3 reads CASRSRDSGNTIYF. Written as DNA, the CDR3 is TGTGCCAGCAGAAGTAGGGACTCTGGAAACACCATATATTTT. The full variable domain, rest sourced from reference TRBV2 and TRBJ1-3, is EPEVTQTPSHQVTQMGQEVILRCVPISNHLYFYWYRQILGQKVEFLVSFYNNEISEKSEIFDDQFSVERPDGSNFTLKIRSTKLEDSAMYFCASRSRDSGNTIYFGEGSWLTVV.